This TCR beta chain originates from a study of blood T cell repertoires in COVID-19. As originally analysed: Amplification with reference gene primers provided the estimates of nucleated cell counts. Clones were sequenced by immunoSEQ multiplex PCR, and TCRdb holds only the in-frame ones, with some missing. That table is the source of V, J and clone size, and D and trimming were worked out from the DNA. The repertoire consists of around 160,000 clones, with almost 90% occurring once and the leading ten covering about 2%. This clone has more than one count but fewer than ten. The ends were cut back, 4 bases at V and 1 base at J, with 10 bases in the middle. Per the germline V gene, CDR1 is MGHRA and CDR2 is YSYEKL. This CDR3 contains 14 residues.

The chain recombines TRBV4-1 with TRBJ1-1; unclear D gene. This TCR derives from a human donor in a cohort sampled during active COVID-19. Sequenced material: peripheral blood. CDR3 loop: CASSPGGRNTEAFF. The CDR3 nucleotides are TGCGCCAGCAGCCCCGGAGGGAGGAACACTGAAGCTTTCTTT.